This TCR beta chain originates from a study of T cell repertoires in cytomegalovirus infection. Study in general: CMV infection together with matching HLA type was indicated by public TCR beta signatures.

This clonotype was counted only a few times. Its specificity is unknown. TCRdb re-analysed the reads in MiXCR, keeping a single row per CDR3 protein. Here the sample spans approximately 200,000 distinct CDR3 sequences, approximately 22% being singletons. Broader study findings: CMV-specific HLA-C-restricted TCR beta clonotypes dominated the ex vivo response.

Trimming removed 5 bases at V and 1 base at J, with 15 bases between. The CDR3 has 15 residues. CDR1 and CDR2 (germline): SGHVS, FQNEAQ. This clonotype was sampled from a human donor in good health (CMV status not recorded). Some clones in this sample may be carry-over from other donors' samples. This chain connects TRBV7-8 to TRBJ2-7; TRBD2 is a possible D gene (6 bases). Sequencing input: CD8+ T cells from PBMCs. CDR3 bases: TGTGCCAGCAGCCCTCAACTGGGGGGTTCCTACGAGCAGTACTTC. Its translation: CASSPQLGGSYEQYF.